Following are 24 T cell receptor beta chains from one sample sequenced in a study of PD-L1 blockade in urothelial cancer. Method: immunoSEQ multiplex PCR; TCRdb's copy keeps in-frame clones and lacks some. The table shows around 100,000 clones, with roughly 91% occurring only once. Time point meaning: pretreatment peripheral blood. The specimen was PBMCs, collected around atezolizumab (anti-PD-L1) treatment. The receptors originated from a man in his 60s with urothelial cancer.

The chain is built from TRBV5-5 and TRBJ1-4; D call uncertain. Germline V CDR1 and CDR2: SGHKS, YYEKEE (reference sequence). V was trimmed by 0 bases and J by 4 bases, leaving 13 bases between them. The CDR3 covers 16 residues. Written as DNA, the CDR3 is TGTGCCAGCAGCTTGGTACGAGGATCAGATAATGAAAAACTGTTTTTT. This codes for CASSLVRGSDNEKLFF.

The chain uses TRBV11-3 and TRBJ2-3, with 8 bases lining up with TRBD2. The CDR3 consists of 15 residues. Unmatched junction bases numbered 4, after V lost 3 bases and J lost 2 bases. Germline CDR1 is SGHNT and CDR2 is YENEEA. CDR3 region: CASSFGTRDTDTQYF. DNA for the CDR3: TGTGCCAGCAGCTTCGGGACTAGAGACACAGATACGCAGTATTTT.

V and J are TRBV20-1 and TRBJ2-5; possibly TRBD2 for D (5 bases). The germline V gene has CDR1 DFQATT and CDR2 SNEGSKA (reference sequence). The CDR3 contains 10 residues. Trimming cost V 5 bases and J 5 bases, with 6 bases left between them. CDR3 residues: CSAQRETQYF. DNA of the CDR3: TGCAGTGCTCAGCGGGAGACCCAGTACTTC.

V is TRBV19 and J is TRBJ2-7, with 9 positions matching TRBD1. Per the germline V gene, CDR1 is LNHDA and CDR2 is SQIVND (reference sequence). This CDR3 comprises 12 residues. Trimming removed 8 bases from V and 6 bases from J; junction bases left unmatched: 5. CDR3 region: CASGDRAGEQYF. The CDR3 coding sequence is TGTGCCAGTGGGGACAGGGCTGGCGAGCAGTACTTC.

The V and J genes are TRBV7-9 and TRBJ2-7; weak D call: TRBD1 (5 bases). This CDR3 comprises 15 residues. The V and J ends lost 4 bases and 4 bases respectively, with 17 bases between them. Germline V gene sequence: CDR1 SEHNR, CDR2 FQNEAQ (reference sequence). CDR3 region: CASSSDLGRAYEQYF. The CDR3 bases are TGTGCCAGCAGCTCCGACCTGGGCAGGGCGTACGAGCAGTACTTC.

The V gene is TRBV19, the J gene TRBJ2-1, with D maybe TRBD2 (7 bases). The length of the CDR3 is 14 residues. V was cut by 5 bases and J by 9 bases, with 17 bases left in between. Per the germline V gene, CDR1 is LNHDA and CDR2 is SQIVND (reference sequence). The CDR3 sequence is CASSQRGGLGEQFF. DNA of the CDR3: TGTGCCAGTAGTCAGAGGGGGGGGCTAGGTGAGCAGTTCTTC. The full variable domain, with the rest looked up from reference TRBV19 and TRBJ2-1, is DGGITQSPKYLFRKEGQNVTLSCEQNLNHDAMYWYRQDPGQGLRLIYYSQIVNDFQKGDIAEGYSVSREKKESFPLTVTSAQKNPTAFYLCASSQRGGLGEQFFGPGTRLTVL.

The rearrangement uses TRBV10-3 and TRBJ2-7, with TRBD1 as a possible D gene (5 bases). This CDR3 comprises 13 residues. CDR1 ENHRY and CDR2 SYGVKD come from the germline V gene. V lost 6 bases, J lost 1 base, and 10 bases lay in between. The DNA for the CDR3 is TGTGCCATCAGCTCGGACACGTCCTACGAGCAGTACTTC. Its protein is CAISSDTSYEQYF.

This chain connects TRBV5-4 to TRBJ2-5; D perhaps matches TRBD2 (6 bases). With 0 bases removed from V and 2 bases from J, the gap between germline ends came to 14 bases. CDR3 length: 16 residues. Germline loops: CDR1 SGHNT, CDR2 YYREEE (reference sequence). The CDR3 nucleotides read TGTGCCAGCAGCTTGGCCTTCGGGGCGGGGCAAGAGACCCAGTACTTC. As protein: CASSLAFGAGQETQYF.

The rearrangement joins TRBV27 to TRBJ1-4; TRBD1 aligns across 8 bases. Germline lookup yields CDR1 MNHEY and CDR2 SMNVEV (reference sequence). CDR3 length equals 15 residues. The J segment lost 4 bases and the V segment lost 5 bases, leaving 6 bases of the junction unmatched. CDR3 coding DNA: TGTGCCAGCAGTCCGTCGGACAGGGATAATGAAAAACTGTTTTTT. Amino acids: CASSPSDRDNEKLFF.

V is TRBV6-6 and J is TRBJ2-7, with 7 positions matching TRBD1. The germline CDR1 and CDR2 sequences are MNHNY and SVGAGI (reference sequence). V shed 6 bases, J shed 2 bases, and the junction held 13 bases outside the gene matches. CDR3 size: 16 residues. CDR3 sequence reads: CASRETGSYRAYEQYF. In nucleotides, the CDR3 is TGTGCCAGCAGAGAGACAGGGTCGTACCGAGCCTACGAGCAGTACTTC.

The rearrangement links TRBV4-2 to TRBJ1-1; tentative D call: TRBD1 (6 bases). V lost 4 bases and J lost 5, with 14 bases in between. Germline assignment: CDR1 LGHNA and CDR2 YNFKEQ. The CDR3 covers 14 residues. Here the CDR3 DNA reads TGTGCCAGCAGCCGGACAGACGAAGTTACTGAAGCTTTCTTT. It is translated as CASSRTDEVTEAFF.

The chain is built from TRBV28 and TRBJ1-5, with D perhaps TRBD1 (5 bases). V was shortened by 8 bases and J by 1 base, with 12 bases between the two germline ends. The germline V gene has CDR1 MDHEN and CDR2 SYDVKM. CDR3 length equals 14 residues. In nucleotides, the CDR3 is TGTGCCAGCCTCGACAGTTTAAGCAATCAGCCCCAGCATTTT. It specifies CASLDSLSNQPQHF.

The chain uses TRBV2 and TRBJ2-5; tentatively, D is TRBD2 (5 bases). V lost 6 bases to trimming and J lost 4 bases, with 18 bases between them. The CDR3 runs 15 residues. The germline V gene encodes CDR1 SNHLY and CDR2 FYNNEI. The CDR3 nucleotides read TGTGCCAGCAGGGCCAAGACTACCGGCCGAGAGACCCAGTACTTC. The encoded protein is CASRAKTTGRETQYF. The full variable domain, completed using reference TRBV2 and TRBJ2-5, is EPEVTQTPSHQVTQMGQEVILRCVPISNHLYFYWYRQILGQKVEFLVSFYNNEISEKSEIFDDQFSVERPDGSNFTLKIRSTKLEDSAMYFCASRAKTTGRETQYFGPGTRLLVL.

The chain is built from TRBV7-2 and TRBJ1-5, with 9 bases aligning to TRBD1. The CDR3 has 15 residues. J gave up 7 bases and V 1 base, and 5 bases lay outside the gene matches. CDR1 is SGHTA, CDR2 FQGNSA, per germline. For the CDR3, the DNA is TGTGCCAGCAGCTTAGGGGACAGGGAGGAACAGCCCCAGCATTTT. Translation gives CASSLGDREEQPQHF.

The chain's CDR3 is CASSPPAGGPYEQYF. CDR3 coding DNA: TGTGCCAGCAGTCCCCCAGCGGGAGGGCCCTACGAGCAGTACTTC. V and J are TRBV28 and TRBJ2-7, with TRBD2 identical over 10 bases. The CDR3 sequence is 15 residues long. CDR1 MDHEN and CDR2 SYDVKM come from the germline V gene. With 5 bases clipped from V and 2 bases from J, the junction kept 6 bases outside the gene matches.

The rearrangement links TRBV5-1 to TRBJ1-2; D unclear. The CDR3 is made up of 13 amino acids. CDR1 and CDR2 from the germline V gene are SGHRS and YFSETQ. V was cut by 0 bases and J by 2 bases, with 5 bases left in between. Here the CDR3 DNA reads TGCGCCAGCAGCTTGGACAGAAACTATGGCTACACCTTC. This encodes CASSLDRNYGYTF.

J is TRBJ2-7 and V is TRBV7-9; maybe TRBD1 (5 bases). CDR3 length equals 14 residues. The germline V gene encodes CDR1 SEHNR and CDR2 FQNEAQ (reference sequence). Trimming removed 4 bases at V and 6 bases at J, with 16 bases between. CDR3 sequence: CASSSGALGFEQYF. In nucleotides, the CDR3 is TGTGCCAGCAGCTCTGGGGCTCTTGGGTTCGAGCAGTACTTC.

This chain connects TRBV19 to TRBJ1-4, with TRBD1 matching 8 bases. The junction had 3 bases not matched to a gene; V was cut back by 7 bases and J by 5 bases. Germline-derived CDR1 and CDR2 are LNHDA and SQIVND (reference sequence). The CDR3 has 13 residues. The CDR3 reads CASNDRGNEKLFF. The CDR3 DNA is TGTGCCAGTAACGACAGGGGAAATGAAAAACTGTTTTTT.

The rearrangement uses TRBV6-1 and TRBJ1-1, with a possible D match to TRBD1 (6 bases). Trimming removed 1 base from V and 3 bases from J, with 6 bases in between. The CDR3 covers 13 residues. Germline V gene lookup returns CDR1 MNHNS and CDR2 SASEGT. Here the CDR3 reads CASSEEGDTEAFF. The DNA of the CDR3 is TGTGCCAGCAGTGAAGAGGGGGACACTGAAGCTTTCTTT.

The gene calls are TRBV28 and TRBJ1-2, with TRBD1 as a possible D gene (6 bases). The CDR3 has 17 residues. V lost 6 bases, J lost 5 bases, and 25 bases lay in between. CDR1 and CDR2 (germline): MDHEN, SYDVKM. The CDR3 nucleotides read TGTGCCAGCAGCCTCAGGGGAGCGGGATTGGTCGTATATGGCTACACCTTC. Its protein is CASSLRGAGLVVYGYTF.

CDR3 residues: CASSQVFREETQYF. The CDR3, as DNA: TGTGCCAGCAGCCAAGTCTTCAGGGAAGAGACCCAGTACTTC. This rearrangement joins TRBV4-2 to TRBJ2-5; D is possibly TRBD1 (5 bases). Trimming pared 1 base from V and 3 bases from J, leaving 9 bases between. Per the germline V gene, CDR1 is LGHNA and CDR2 is YNFKEQ. This CDR3 is built from 14 residues.

V and J are TRBV7-8 and TRBJ1-2; D perhaps matches TRBD1 (6 bases). The V end lost 0 bases, the J end lost 10 bases, and 18 bases lay between the germline ends. The CDR3 has 15 residues. Germline values: CDR1 SGHVS, CDR2 FQNEAQ. The CDR3 nucleotides are TGTGCCAGCAGCTTAGCGGGTGGGGGCCTTGTTCTCTACACCTTC. It specifies CASSLAGGGLVLYTF.

This chain uses TRBV2 with TRBJ2-2; tentative D call: TRBD2 (6 bases). The CDR3 is 15 residues long. With 4 bases removed from V and 6 bases from J, the gap between germline ends came to 15 bases. Germline lookup yields CDR1 SNHLY and CDR2 FYNNEI. The DNA of the CDR3 is TGTGCCAGCAGTGTCTTCGGGACTGAGGCCGGGGAGCTGTTTTTT. Residues: CASSVFGTEAGELFF.

The chain combines TRBV5-4 with TRBJ1-3; 9 positions agree with TRBD1. Looked up from germline, CDR1 is SGHNT and CDR2 is YYREEE (reference sequence). Unmatched junction bases numbered 5, after V lost 3 bases and J lost 4 bases. The CDR3 contains 15 residues. CDR3 nucleotides: TGTGCCAGCAGCTGGACAGGGGCGCGGGGAAACACCATATATTTT. As protein: CASSWTGARGNTIYF.